The 31 T cell receptor beta chains reported below all come from one sample, sequenced in a study of Japanese encephalitis immunity and Zika vaccine responses. PBMCs were CFSE-labeled and cultured for 5 to 7 days with peptide pools at 0.75 to 1 ug/mL each. Unfixed live CD56-CD19-CD16-CD3+CD4+ CFSE-low cells were sorted as proliferating CD4 T cells. Using its own MiXCR run on the 5' RACE reads, TCRdb lists one record per CDR3 protein. The sample holds 50 to 70 distinct CDR3 sequences. Source: antigen-activated CD4+ T cells from blood, cultured, taken during a Zika inactivated vaccine study. These TCRs come from an adult man who received an inactivated Zika virus vaccine.

The chain combines TRBV2 with TRBJ2-7; D might be TRBD1 (5 bases). V was shortened by 4 bases and J by 2 bases, with 12 bases between the two germline ends. Germline-derived CDR1 and CDR2 are SNHLY and FYNNEI. The CDR3 length is 14 residues. The chain's CDR3 is CASSVGQSTYEQYF. In DNA form, the CDR3 reads TGTGCCAGCAGTGTGGGGCAGTCTACCTACGAGCAGTACTTC.

Sample share makes this clonotype large. The chain uses TRBV4-2 and TRBJ2-3; 14 positions agree with TRBD2. There are 17 residues in the CDR3. Germline V gives CDR1 LGHNA, CDR2 YNFKEQ. V was pared by 7 bases and J by 3 bases, with 9 bases of the junction left unmatched. The CDR3 bases are TGTGCCAGCACCCTAACAGGGACTAGCGGGGGTACAGATACGCAGTATTTT. Translation: CASTLTGTSGGTDTQYF.

This clonotype is judged hyperexpanded (1% or more). The genes are TRBV6-5 and TRBJ2-5, with 8 bases matching TRBD1. From germline, CDR1 is MNHEY and CDR2 SVGAGI. The J segment lost 4 bases and the V segment lost 2 bases, leaving 6 bases of the junction unmatched. The CDR3 consists of 15 residues. The CDR3 nucleotides read TGTGCCAGCAGTTACCGCAGGGGGCCCACAGAGACCCAGTACTTC. It specifies CASSYRRGPTETQYF.

Relative to its sample, this clonotype is hyperexpanded. V is TRBV7-6 and J is TRBJ2-3, with 7 positions matching TRBD2. V shed 9 bases and J 4 bases; nucleotides not matched to a gene: 13. The V gene's germline CDR1 is SGHVS and CDR2 FNYEAQ. The CDR3 extends over 15 amino acids. The CDR3 DNA reads TGTGCCAGTAGCCTTGGTGGGGGGGACCCAGATACGCAGTATTTT. It is translated as CASSLGGGDPDTQYF.

In its sample, this clonotype is large. The chain links TRBV19 to TRBJ2-5; no clear D. Germline CDR1 and CDR2: LNHDA and SQIVND (reference sequence). The CDR3 totals 13 residues. V was clipped by 4 bases and J by 0 bases, with 6 bases between them. CDR3 coding DNA: TGTGCCAGTAGTAACATGAACCAAGAGACCCAGTACTTC. Translated: CASSNMNQETQYF. The entire variable domain, with the rest obtained from reference TRBV19 and TRBJ2-5, is as follows: DGGITQSPKYLFRKEGQNVTLSCEQNLNHDAMYWYRQDPGQGLRLIYYSQIVNDFQKGDIAEGYSVSREKKESFPLTVTSAQKNPTAFYLCASSNMNQETQYFGPGTRLLVL.

This clonotype is labeled hyperexpanded. The rearrangement joins TRBV25-1 to TRBJ2-2; TRBD2 agrees at 13 bases. Trimming removed 4 bases from V and 6 bases from J; junction bases left unmatched: 8. This CDR3 is 17 amino acids long. The germline CDR1 and CDR2 sequences are MGHDK and SYGVNS. The DNA of the CDR3 is TGTGCCAGCAGTGTGACTAGCGGGGGGTATAAGGCCGGGGAGCTGTTTTTT. It yields the protein CASSVTSGGYKAGELFF.

This clonotype counts as large. This chain uses TRBV12-3 or TRBV12-4 with TRBJ2-5; 10 nucleotides agree with TRBD1. CDR3 length: 13 amino acids. With V trimmed by 6 bases and J by 8 bases, 6 bases remained unmatched. As DNA, the CDR3 is TGTGCCAGCAGCAGCGGGACAGGGGTAACCCAGTACTTC. Translating it yields CASSSGTGVTQYF.

This clonotype is large by share. The CDR3 region is CASSSGTGNYGYTF. In DNA form, the CDR3 reads TGTGCCAGCAGCTCAGGGACAGGGAACTATGGCTACACCTTC. The chain has TRBV7-8 and TRBJ1-2; TRBD1 matches 9 bases. The CDR3 has 14 residues. Germline CDR1 SGHVS, CDR2 FQNEAQ. The trim removed 4 bases at V and 2 bases at J, leaving 2 bases unmatched.

This clonotype is classed as hyperexpanded. V is TRBV20-1 and J is TRBJ2-7, with D possibly being TRBD1 (6 bases). Germline V gene lookup returns CDR1 DFQATT and CDR2 SNEGSKA (reference sequence). V was shortened by 6 bases and J by 3 bases, with 12 bases between the two germline ends. The CDR3 consists of 12 residues. CDR3 in amino acids: CSATTGLYEQYF. The DNA of the CDR3 is TGCAGTGCGACGACAGGCCTCTACGAGCAGTACTTC.

This clonotype is large. The V call is TRBV20-1, the J call TRBJ1-5; TRBD1 might be the D (6 bases). The CDR3 is 17 amino acids. Germline assignment: CDR1 DFQATT and CDR2 SNEGSKA (reference sequence). Trimming stripped 0 bases from V and 3 bases from J, with 18 bases between. The CDR3 protein is CSARDLRTEDYNQPQHF. The CDR3 nucleotides read TGCAGTGCTAGAGACCTTCGGACAGAAGATTACAATCAGCCCCAGCATTTT.

This clonotype was picked up one time. The chain carries TRBV29-1 and TRBJ1-1; D remains unclear. Germline lookup yields CDR1 SQVTM and CDR2 ANQGSEA. Trimming left V 3 bases short and J 4 bases short, with 9 bases between. The CDR3 is made up of 12 amino acids. The DNA for the CDR3 is TGCAGCGTTGATGGGTTCGGCACTGAAGCTTTCTTT. Translating gives CSVDGFGTEAFF. Based on the CDR3 plus reference TRBV29-1 and TRBJ1-1, the full variable domain is SAVISQKPSRDICQRGTSLTIQCQVDSQVTMMFWYRQQPGQSLTLIATANQGSEATYESGFVIDKFPISRPNLTFSTLTVSNMSPEDSSIYLCSVDGFGTEAFFGQGTRLTVV.

The chain links TRBV12-3 or TRBV12-4 to TRBJ1-1; 8 bases fit TRBD1. Trimming removed 2 bases from V and 2 bases from J; junction bases left unmatched: 4. The CDR3 spans 15 residues. The CDR3 protein is CASSLQGAGNTEAFF. CDR3 DNA: TGTGCCAGCAGTTTACAGGGGGCAGGAAACACTGAAGCTTTCTTT.

By frequency in the sample, this clonotype is large. The chain recombines TRBV7-2 with TRBJ2-5, with D perhaps matching TRBD1 (6 bases). CDR1 is SGHTA and CDR2 is FQGNSA in the germline V gene. The CDR3 length is 15 residues. Trimming cost V 4 bases and J 0 bases, with 12 bases left between them. CDR3 residues: CASSSVGQYQETQYF. The CDR3 region has the DNA TGTGCCAGCAGCTCCGTCGGACAGTACCAAGAGACCCAGTACTTC.

This clonotype is categorized as hyperexpanded. The chain joins TRBV27 to TRBJ1-1; 12 bases are a match to TRBD1. Germline V CDR1 and CDR2: MNHEY, SMNVEV (reference sequence). The trim removed 7 bases at V and 0 bases at J, leaving 3 bases unmatched. The CDR3 runs to 15 residues. This CDR3 is CASTRDRGLNTEAFF. The CDR3 DNA is TGTGCCAGCACCCGGGACAGGGGGCTGAACACTGAAGCTTTCTTT.

This clonotype has more than one count but fewer than ten. The chain combines TRBV5-4 with TRBJ1-1; 8 nucleotides match TRBD1. This CDR3 has 16 amino acids. With 4 bases clipped from V and 4 bases from J, the junction kept 12 bases outside the gene matches. From germline, CDR1 is SGHNT and CDR2 YYREEE (reference sequence). The CDR3 nucleotides are TGTGCCAGCAGCCGGGGACCGGACAGGGTTTTCACTGAAGCTTTCTTT. It codes for CASSRGPDRVFTEAFF.

In its sample, this clonotype is hyperexpanded. The V and J genes are TRBV4-1 and TRBJ1-2; the D gene is possibly TRBD1 (6 bases). The germline CDR1 and CDR2 sequences are MGHRA and YSYEKL. The V end was cut by 1 base, the J end by 2 bases, with 17 bases between. The CDR3 has 17 amino acids. CDR3 nucleotide sequence: TGCGCCAGCAGCCAAGTGCCGACTCGGCAGGGGAACTATGGCTACACCTTC. As protein: CASSQVPTRQGNYGYTF.

A word on this clonotype: Sequence at one end of the junction differs from germline and may be a read error. CDR3 sequence: CASSFGQGDIQYF. The CDR3 DNA reads TGTGCTAGCAGCTTCGGACAGGGCGACATTCAGTACTTC. The chain links TRBV7-7 to TRBJ2-4; the match to TRBD1 covers 8 bases. The CDR3 sequence is 13 residues long. Germline CDR1 is SSHAT and CDR2 is FNYEAQ (reference sequence).

This clonotype is deemed hyperexpanded. The chain is built from TRBV28 and TRBJ1-2; TRBD1 is a possible D gene (5 bases). The length of the CDR3 is 13 residues. In germline, CDR1 is MDHEN, CDR2 SYDVKM. V was shortened by 5 bases and J by 2 bases, with 9 bases between the two germline ends. The CDR3 reads CASSPQGNYGYTF. In DNA form, the CDR3 reads TGTGCCAGCAGTCCTCAGGGAAACTATGGCTACACCTTC.

This clonotype is deemed large. The J gene is TRBJ1-5, the V gene TRBV10-3; D is ambiguous. V lost 0 bases and J lost 2, with 5 bases in between. The CDR3 sequence is 14 residues long. Germline CDR1 ENHRY, CDR2 SYGVKD. The CDR3 sequence: CAISESAGNQPQHF. The CDR3 region has the DNA TGTGCCATCAGTGAGTCGGCTGGCAATCAGCCCCAGCATTTT.

This clonotype is categorized as hyperexpanded. The rearrangement joins TRBV27 to TRBJ1-2; 8 nucleotides agree with TRBD1. There are 15 residues in the CDR3. V shed 3 bases, J shed 2 bases, and the junction held 5 bases outside the gene matches. CDR1 is MNHEY and CDR2 is SMNVEV in the germline V gene (reference sequence). This CDR3 is CASSLLTGANYGYTF. The CDR3 region has the DNA TGTGCCAGCAGTTTGTTGACAGGGGCCAACTATGGCTACACCTTC.

The J gene is TRBJ2-3, the V gene TRBV7-2; TRBD2 might be the D (7 bases). Trimming removed 7 bases from V and 4 bases from J, with 15 bases in between. The CDR3 length is 14 residues. The germline V gene has CDR1 SGHTA and CDR2 FQGNSA. CDR3 DNA: TGTGCCAGCAATATCGGGGGGCATTCAGATACGCAGTATTTT. Amino acids: CASNIGGHSDTQYF.

This clonotype is classed as large. This could be a read error, since a much larger clone is one nucleotide away. This chain links TRBV4-1 with TRBJ1-2, with D possibly TRBD1 on 6 matching bases. Between the trimmed V and J ends, which lost 1 base and 2 bases, there was a span of 17 bases. Germline assignment: CDR1 MGHRA and CDR2 YSYEKL. This CDR3 comprises 17 residues. The CDR3 spells CASSQVPTQQGNYGYTF. The CDR3 DNA reads TGCGCCAGCAGCCAAGTGCCGACTCAGCAGGGGAACTATGGCTACACCTTC.

By share, this clonotype ranks as large. The chain links TRBV12-3 or TRBV12-4 to TRBJ1-2; unclear D gene. The V end was cut by 6 bases, the J end by 4 bases, with 15 bases between. The CDR3 length is 14 residues. The CDR3 nucleotides read TGTGCCAGCAGCCGTGAATCTGGGCTCTATGGCTACACCTTC. It codes for CASSRESGLYGYTF.

In its sample, this clonotype ranks as large. The genes are TRBV4-3 and TRBJ1-3; unclear D gene. Germline values: CDR1 LGHNA, CDR2 YSLEER. Deletions cut 1 base from V and 0 bases from J, with 4 bases between. The CDR3 has 14 residues. The CDR3 bases are TGCGCCAGCAGCCAAGTAAGCTCTGGAAACACCATATATTTT. Its translation is CASSQVSSGNTIYF.

In this sample, this clonotype is hyperexpanded (1% or more). The V gene is TRBV5-1, the J gene TRBJ1-1; TRBD1 is a possible D gene (5 bases). Germline assignment: CDR1 SGHRS and CDR2 YFSETQ. This CDR3 contains 14 residues. V lost 0 bases, J lost 2 bases, and 8 bases lay in between. The CDR3 region has the DNA TGCGCCAGCAGCTTGGGGGGGTTTAACACTGAAGCTTTCTTT. As protein: CASSLGGFNTEAFF.

This clonotype is labeled as hyperexpanded (1% or more). The chain carries TRBV20-1 and TRBJ2-2, with D perhaps TRBD2 (6 bases). Germline CDR1 DFQATT, CDR2 SNEGSKA (reference sequence). The CDR3 loop spans 16 amino acids. V dropped 3 bases and J dropped 1 base, with 15 bases sitting between them. The CDR3 bases are TGCAGTGCTAGGTCGGGCCGGGGAGGGAACACCGGGGAGCTGTTTTTT. This codes for CSARSGRGGNTGELFF.

This chain connects TRBV2 to TRBJ2-3, with 7 nucleotides matching TRBD1. The V segment lost 5 bases and the J segment 8 bases; nucleotides outside the gene matches: 7. The CDR3 has 13 residues. CDR1 and CDR2 from the germline V gene are SNHLY and FYNNEI. CDR3 residues: CASSLGTDFTQYF. The CDR3 DNA sequence: TGTGCCAGCAGTTTAGGGACAGACTTTACGCAGTATTTT. Variable domain in full (rest from reference TRBV2 and TRBJ2-3): EPEVTQTPSHQVTQMGQEVILRCVPISNHLYFYWYRQILGQKVEFLVSFYNNEISEKSEIFDDQFSVERPDGSNFTLKIRSTKLEDSAMYFCASSLGTDFTQYFGPGTRLTVL.

This clonotype was picked up one time. The V call is TRBV20-1, the J call TRBJ2-5, with a possible D match to TRBD1 (5 bases). Trimming stripped 0 bases from V and 9 bases from J, with 26 bases between. This CDR3 region has 17 residues. CDR1 and CDR2 from the germline V gene are DFQATT and SNEGSKA (reference sequence). The CDR3 bases are TGCAGTGCTAGAGACGCCTTCGAACGGTGGGGCCACAGGCCCCAGTACTTC. Its protein is CSARDAFERWGHRPQYF.

This rearrangement joins TRBV29-1 to TRBJ2-3; D is perhaps TRBD1 or TRBD2 (7 bases each). The length of the CDR3 is 16 residues. Trimming removed 4 bases from V and 5 bases from J, with 22 bases in between. CDR1 and CDR2 (germline): SQVTM, ANQGSEA. The chain's CDR3 is CSVVGRGRLIIDTQYF. The CDR3 region has the DNA TGCAGCGTTGTAGGGAGGGGGCGGCTCATTATAGATACGCAGTATTTT.

Judged by abundance, this clonotype is large (0.1 to 1%). This rearrangement joins TRBV4-3 to TRBJ1-1; possible D gene TRBD1, 5 bases. The germline CDR1 and CDR2 sequences are LGHNA and YSLEER. The CDR3 runs to 13 residues. V was shortened by 2 bases and J by 4 bases, with 8 bases between the two germline ends. In DNA, the CDR3 is TGCGCCAGCAGCCAACAGGGTACCACTGAAGCTTTCTTT. It translates to CASSQQGTTEAFF.

The chain's CDR3 is CATSRGIYNEQFF. CDR3 bases: TGTGCCACCAGCAGGGGTATCTACAATGAGCAGTTCTTC. This sequence joins TRBV15 and TRBJ2-1, with unresolved D. CDR1 LNHNV and CDR2 YYDKDF come from the germline V gene (reference sequence). V was shortened by 3 bases and J by 3 bases, with 6 bases between the two germline ends. This CDR3 spans 13 amino acids.